The clone carrying this T cell receptor beta chain has a count of ten or more. Antigen: not known. A second about 6 to 12 cycle PCR used barcoded and J-beta primers. TCRdb redid the calling of the 5' RACE reads with MiXCR, one entry per CDR3 protein. The sample has 980,000 or so distinct CDR3 sequences, approximately 49% seen once. In germline, CDR1 is SEHNR, CDR2 FQNEAQ (reference sequence). The CDR3 runs 14 residues. Trimming cost V 1 base and J 7 bases, with 10 bases left between them. This record belongs to a study of blood T cells in healthy people across ages. Points from the study as a whole: Fewer expanded clones and more diversity marked long-lived versus aged donors. The percentage of naive T cells correlated strongly with TCR beta diversity. PBMCs that were unsorted prevented a conclusive naive versus antigen-experienced comparison.

Peripheral blood, approximately 10 milliliters per donor, was collected. Sequenced input: blood. The receptor's source is a man younger than 45 in good health. The chain employs TRBV7-9 and TRBJ1-4; TRBD1 is a possible D gene (5 bases). This CDR3 is CASSLGTGSEKLFF. CDR3 nucleotides: TGTGCCAGCAGCTTAGGCACAGGATCTGAAAAACTGTTTTTT. The whole variable domain, filled in from reference TRBV7-9 and TRBJ1-4, reads DTGVSQNPRHKITKRGQNVTFRCDPISEHNRLYWYRQTLGQGPEFLTYFQNEAQLEKSRLLSDRFSAERPKGSFSTLEIQRTEQGDSAMYLCASSLGTGSEKLFFGSGTQLSVL.